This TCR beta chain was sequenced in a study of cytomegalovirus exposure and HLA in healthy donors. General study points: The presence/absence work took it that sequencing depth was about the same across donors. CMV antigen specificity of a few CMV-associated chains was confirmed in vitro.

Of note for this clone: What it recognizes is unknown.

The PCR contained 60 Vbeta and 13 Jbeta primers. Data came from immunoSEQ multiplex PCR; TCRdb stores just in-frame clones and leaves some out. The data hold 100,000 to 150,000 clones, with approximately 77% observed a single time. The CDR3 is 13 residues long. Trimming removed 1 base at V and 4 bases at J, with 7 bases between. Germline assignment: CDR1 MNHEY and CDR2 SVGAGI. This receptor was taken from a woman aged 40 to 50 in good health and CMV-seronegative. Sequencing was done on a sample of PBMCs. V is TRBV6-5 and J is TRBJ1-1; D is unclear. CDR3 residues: CASSYLATTEAFF. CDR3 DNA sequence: TGTGCCAGCAGTTACTTAGCAACCACTGAAGCTTTCTTT.